This T cell receptor beta chain appears in the sequencing data of a study of cytomegalovirus exposure and HLA in healthy donors. General observations from the study: V segments that were indistinguishable, TRBV6-2 and TRBV6-3 among them, were omitted from analysis.

J was trimmed by 6 bases and V by 0 bases; bases with no gene match: 5. The CDR3 length is 14 residues. The germline gives CDR1 MNHEY, CDR2 SMNVEV (reference sequence). PCR employed 60 Vbeta and 13 Jbeta primers. Assay: immunoSEQ multiplex PCR; the TCRdb copy retains only in-frame clones and omits some. Of some 180,000 clones in the sample, about four fifths were seen once. For this clone: Its target is not known.

This receptor was identified in a woman aged 18-30 years in good health and CMV-seronegative. The chain links TRBV27 to TRBJ2-7, with 7 bases identical to TRBD2. The specimen sequenced was PBMCs. This CDR3 reads CASSLSGTTCEQYF. The DNA for the CDR3 is TGTGCCAGCAGTTTATCGGGGACTACCTGCGAGCAGTACTTC.